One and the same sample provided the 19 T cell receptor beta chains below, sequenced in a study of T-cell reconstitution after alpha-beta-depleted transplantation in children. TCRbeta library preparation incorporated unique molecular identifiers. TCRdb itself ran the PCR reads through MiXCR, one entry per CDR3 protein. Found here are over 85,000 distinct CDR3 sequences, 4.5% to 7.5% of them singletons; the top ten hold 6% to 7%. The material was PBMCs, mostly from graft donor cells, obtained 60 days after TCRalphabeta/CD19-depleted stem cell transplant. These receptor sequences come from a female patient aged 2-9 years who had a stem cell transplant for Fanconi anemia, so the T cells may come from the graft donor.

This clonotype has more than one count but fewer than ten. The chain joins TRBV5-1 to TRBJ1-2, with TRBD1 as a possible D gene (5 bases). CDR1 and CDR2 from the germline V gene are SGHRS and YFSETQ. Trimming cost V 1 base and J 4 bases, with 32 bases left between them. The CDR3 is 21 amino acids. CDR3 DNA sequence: TGCGCCAGCAGCTTGATGGGGGTTGAGGTCCCGAGGACGCTTATGCTCTATGGCTACACCTTC. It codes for CASSLMGVEVPRTLMLYGYTF.

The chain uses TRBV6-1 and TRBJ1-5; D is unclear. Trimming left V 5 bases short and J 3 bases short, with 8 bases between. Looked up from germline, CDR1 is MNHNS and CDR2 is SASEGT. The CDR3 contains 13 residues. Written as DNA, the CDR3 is TGTGCCAGCAGTCATAGGGACAATCAGCCCCAGCATTTT. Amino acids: CASSHRDNQPQHF.

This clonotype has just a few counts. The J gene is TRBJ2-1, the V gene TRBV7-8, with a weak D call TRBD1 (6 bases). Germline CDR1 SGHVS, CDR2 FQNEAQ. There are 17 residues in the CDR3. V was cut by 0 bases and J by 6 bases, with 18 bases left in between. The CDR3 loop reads CASSLAASPRGGNEQFF. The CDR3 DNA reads TGTGCCAGCAGCTTAGCCGCTAGCCCCCGAGGGGGCAATGAGCAGTTCTTC.

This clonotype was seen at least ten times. The CDR3 nucleotides read TGTGCCAGCAGGGGACAGGGTGCGGATACGCAGTATTTT. Translation gives CASRGQGADTQYF. The J gene is TRBJ2-3, the V gene TRBV12-3 or TRBV12-4; TRBD1 agrees at 9 bases. V shed 6 bases, J shed 6 bases, and the junction held 4 bases outside the gene matches. CDR3 length: 13 amino acids.

CDR3 residues: CASGIRDSTRGYTF. The CDR3 nucleotides are TGTGCCAGCGGCATTCGGGACAGCACCCGTGGCTACACCTTC. The chain uses TRBV6-1 and TRBJ1-2; 7 positions agree with TRBD1. The CDR3 sequence is 14 residues long. After removal of 8 bases from V and 7 bases from J, the junction contained 13 bases not matched to a gene. Germline V gene lookup returns CDR1 MNHNS and CDR2 SASEGT.

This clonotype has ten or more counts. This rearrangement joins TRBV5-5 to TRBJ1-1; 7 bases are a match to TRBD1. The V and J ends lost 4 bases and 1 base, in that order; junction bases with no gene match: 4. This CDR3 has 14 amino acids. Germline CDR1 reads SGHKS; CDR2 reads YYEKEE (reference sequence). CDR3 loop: CASSVTGKNTEAFF. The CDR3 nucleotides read TGTGCCAGCAGCGTGACAGGGAAGAACACTGAAGCTTTCTTT.

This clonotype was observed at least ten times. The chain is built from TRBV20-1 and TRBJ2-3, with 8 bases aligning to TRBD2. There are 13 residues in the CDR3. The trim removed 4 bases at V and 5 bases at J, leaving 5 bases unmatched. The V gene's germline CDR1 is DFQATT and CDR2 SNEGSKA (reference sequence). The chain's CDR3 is CSAISGVVDTQYF. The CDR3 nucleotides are TGCAGTGCTATTAGCGGGGTGGTAGATACGCAGTATTTT.

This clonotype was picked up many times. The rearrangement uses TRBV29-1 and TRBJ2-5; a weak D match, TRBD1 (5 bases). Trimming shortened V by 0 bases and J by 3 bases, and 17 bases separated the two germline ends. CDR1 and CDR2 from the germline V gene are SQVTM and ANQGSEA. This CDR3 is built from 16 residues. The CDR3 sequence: CSVEDLTGRVEETQYF. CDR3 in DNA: TGCAGCGTTGAAGATCTAACGGGCAGGGTGGAAGAGACCCAGTACTTC.

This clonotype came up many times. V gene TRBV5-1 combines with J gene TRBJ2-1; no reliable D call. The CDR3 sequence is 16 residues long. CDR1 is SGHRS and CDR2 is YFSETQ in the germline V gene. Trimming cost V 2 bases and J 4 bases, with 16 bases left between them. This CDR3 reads CASSFGGTHKYNEQFF. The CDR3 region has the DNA TGCGCCAGCAGCTTCGGCGGCACCCACAAGTACAATGAGCAGTTCTTC.

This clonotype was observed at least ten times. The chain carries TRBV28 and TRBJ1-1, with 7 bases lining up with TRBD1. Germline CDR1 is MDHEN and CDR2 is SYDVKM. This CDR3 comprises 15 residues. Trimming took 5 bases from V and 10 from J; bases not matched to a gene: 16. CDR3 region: CASSPGGGGQKAAFF. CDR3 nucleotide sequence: TGTGCCAGCAGTCCCGGTGGGGGGGGACAGAAAGCAGCTTTCTTT.

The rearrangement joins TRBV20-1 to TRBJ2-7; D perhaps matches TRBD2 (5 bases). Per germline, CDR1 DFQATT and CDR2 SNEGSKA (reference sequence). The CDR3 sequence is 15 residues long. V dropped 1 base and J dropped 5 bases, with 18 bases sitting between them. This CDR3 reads CSARALTSGDHEQYF. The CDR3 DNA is TGCAGTGCTAGAGCCCTCACTAGTGGCGACCACGAGCAGTACTTC.

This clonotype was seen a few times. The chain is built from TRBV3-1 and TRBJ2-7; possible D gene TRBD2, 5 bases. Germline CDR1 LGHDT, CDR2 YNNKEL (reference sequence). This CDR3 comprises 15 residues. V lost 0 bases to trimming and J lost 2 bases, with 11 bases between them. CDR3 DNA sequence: TGTGCCAGCAGCCAAGACCCGGGGTCCCCCTACGAGCAGTACTTC. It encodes CASSQDPGSPYEQYF.

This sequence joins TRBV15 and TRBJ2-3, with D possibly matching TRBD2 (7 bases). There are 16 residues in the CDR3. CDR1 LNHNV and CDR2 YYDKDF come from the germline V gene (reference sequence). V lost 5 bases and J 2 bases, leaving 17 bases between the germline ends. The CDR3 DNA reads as TGTGCCACCAGCTCAGGAGGGGGGGCGGTCACAGATACGCAGTATTTT. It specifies CATSSGGGAVTDTQYF.

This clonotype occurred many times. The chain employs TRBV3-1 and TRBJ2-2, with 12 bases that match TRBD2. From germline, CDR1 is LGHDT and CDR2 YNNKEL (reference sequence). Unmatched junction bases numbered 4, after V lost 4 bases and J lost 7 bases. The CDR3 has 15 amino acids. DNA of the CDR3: TGTGCCAGCAGCCCGACTAGCGGGAGTGTCGGGGAGCTGTTTTTT. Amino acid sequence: CASSPTSGSVGELFF.

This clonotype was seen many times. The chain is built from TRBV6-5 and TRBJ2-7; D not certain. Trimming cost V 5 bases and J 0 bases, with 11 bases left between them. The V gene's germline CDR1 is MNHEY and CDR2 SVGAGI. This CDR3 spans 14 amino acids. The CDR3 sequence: CASSPDGSSYEQYF. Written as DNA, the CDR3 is TGTGCCAGCAGTCCTGACGGAAGCTCCTACGAGCAGTACTTC.

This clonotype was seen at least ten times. The CDR3 DNA follows: TGTGCCAGCTCACTTGGGACGCTAGGGGATGAGCAGTTCTTC. It is translated as CASSLGTLGDEQFF. The V call is TRBV18, the J call TRBJ2-1; D could derive from TRBD1 or TRBD2 (5 bases each). The CDR3 covers 14 residues. Looked up from germline, CDR1 is KGHSH and CDR2 is LQKENI. Deletions cut 4 bases from V and 8 bases from J, with 15 bases between. Supplemented by reference TRBV18 and TRBJ2-1, the full variable domain reads NAGVMQNPRHLVRRRGQEARLRCSPMKGHSHVYWYRQLPEEGLKFMVYLQKENIIDESGMPKERFSAEFPKEGPSILRIQQVVRGDSAAYFCASSLGTLGDEQFFGPGTRLTVL.

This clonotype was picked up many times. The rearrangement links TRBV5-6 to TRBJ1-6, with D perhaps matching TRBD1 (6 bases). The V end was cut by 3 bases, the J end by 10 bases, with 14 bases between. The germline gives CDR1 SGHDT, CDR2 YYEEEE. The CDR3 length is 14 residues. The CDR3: CASSSLVQGSPLHF. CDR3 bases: TGTGCCAGCAGCTCCCTAGTTCAGGGGTCACCCCTCCACTTT.

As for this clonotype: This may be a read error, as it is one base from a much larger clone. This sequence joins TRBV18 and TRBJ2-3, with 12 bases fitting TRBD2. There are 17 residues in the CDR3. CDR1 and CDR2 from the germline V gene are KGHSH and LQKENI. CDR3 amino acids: CASSPYPSGGAADTEYF. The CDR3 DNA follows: TGTGCCAGCTCACCATATCCTAGCGGGGGGGCCGCAGATACGGAGTATTTT.

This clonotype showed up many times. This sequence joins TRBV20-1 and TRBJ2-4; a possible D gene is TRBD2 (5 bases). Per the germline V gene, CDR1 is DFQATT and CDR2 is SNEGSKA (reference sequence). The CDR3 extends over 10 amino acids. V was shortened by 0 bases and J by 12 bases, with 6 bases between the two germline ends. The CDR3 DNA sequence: TGCAGTGCTAGAGATCGGGATCAGTACTTC. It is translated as CSARDRDQYF.